The rows below give T cell receptor beta chains drawn from one sample of a study of T cells in Graves' hyperthyroidism and ophthalmopathy. TCRdb redid the calling of the multiplex PCR reads with MiXCR, one entry per CDR3 protein. The data contain roughly 800,000 distinct CDR3 sequences, roughly 40% of them singletons. The material sequenced was blood. Receptors were obtained from a man younger than 35 with Graves' hyperthyroidism. Both conserved end residues are part of each CDR3. D genes are given only for firm matches. For some rows the clone size is stated as once, few or many, or as a class when expanded; others skip it.

abundance,j_gene,v_gene,d_gene,CDR3aa,CDR3nt
many,TRBJ2-5,TRBV29-1,NA,CSANLPETQYF,TGCAGCGCTAACCTCCCCGAGACCCAGTACTTC
few,TRBJ2-7,TRBV2,NA,CASRTGTGLAYEQYF,TGTGCCAGCAGGACCGGGACGGGGCTAGCCTACGAGCAGTACTTC
NA,TRBJ1-4,TRBV3-1,NA,CASSHTTGEKLFF,TGTGCCAGCAGCCACACAACGGGTGAAAAACTGTTTTTT
few,TRBJ2-2,TRBV9,NA,CASSVRSVAGTGELFF,TGTGCCAGCAGCGTAAGAAGTGTTGCTGGTACCGGGGAGCTGTTTTTT
NA,TRBJ2-7,TRBV5-4,TRBD2,CASSHWGGLEQYF,TGTGCCAGCAGCCACTGGGGGGGACTCGAGCAGTACTTC
NA,TRBJ1-4,TRBV5-6,NA,CASSFRTEKLFF,TGTGCCAGCAGCTTTCGGACTGAAAAACTGTTTTTT
NA,TRBJ2-7,TRBV12-3/TRBV12-4,NA,CASTISVTYEQYF,TGTGCCAGCACCATCTCCGTTACCTACGAGCAGTACTTC
NA,TRBJ2-5,TRBV12-3/TRBV12-4,NA,CASSLSRGVETQYF,TGTGCCAGCAGTTTATCCAGAGGGGTTGAGACCCAGTACTTC
many,TRBJ2-7,TRBV29-1,NA,CSAWTVESYEQYF,TGCAGCGCCTGGACAGTAGAAAGCTACGAGCAGTACTTC
NA,TRBJ2-3,TRBV9,NA,CASSVWGFADTQYF,TGTGCCAGCAGCGTTTGGGGTTTCGCAGATACGCAGTATTTT
NA,TRBJ1-6,TRBV6-1,NA,CASSYLPEGSPLHF,TGTGCCAGCAGTTATCTTCCTGAGGGGTCACCCCTCCACTTT
few,TRBJ2-7,TRBV7-2,NA,CASSHLRDSTYEQYF,TGTGCCAGCAGCCACCTTCGAGACTCTACCTACGAGCAGTACTTC
NA,TRBJ1-5,TRBV4-1,NA,CASSQGYRDQPQHF,TGCGCCAGCAGCCAAGGCTACAGGGATCAGCCCCAGCATTTT
many,TRBJ2-7,TRBV2,TRBD2,CASSEGSGSLSYEQYF,TGTGCCAGCAGTGAAGGTAGCGGGAGCCTCTCCTACGAGCAGTACTTC
few,TRBJ1-2,TRBV6-5,TRBD1,CASSLSGTGVGGYTF,TGTGCCAGCAGCCTCTCCGGGACAGGGGTCGGAGGCTACACCTTC
few,TRBJ2-5,TRBV9,TRBD1,CASSVTPTGGETQYF,TGTGCCAGCAGCGTAACCCCGACAGGGGGGGAGACCCAGTACTTC
NA,TRBJ2-2,TRBV7-9,NA,CASSSRRLGTGELFF,TGTGCCAGCAGCTCCCGGAGGTTGGGGACCGGGGAGCTGTTTTTT
NA,TRBJ1-6,TRBV10-2,NA,CASSETGLGSPLHF,TGCGCCAGCAGTGAGACGGGCCTGGGTTCACCCCTCCACTTT
NA,TRBJ2-7,TRBV4-1,NA,CASSQEPDTFYEQYF,TGCGCCAGCAGCCAAGAACCGGACACCTTCTACGAGCAGTACTTC
NA,TRBJ1-3,TRBV25-1,NA,CASSAWDPSGNTIYF,TGTGCCAGCAGTGCCTGGGATCCTTCTGGAAACACCATATATTTT
few,TRBJ2-5,TRBV12-3/TRBV12-4,TRBD1,CASSLWDRGGEETQYF,TGTGCCAGCAGTTTATGGGACAGGGGGGGTGAAGAGACCCAGTACTTC
many,TRBJ2-5,TRBV29-1,TRBD1,CSVEGLPRGRRETQYF,TGCAGCGTTGAAGGGCTACCCAGGGGGCGTCGGGAGACCCAGTACTTC
NA,TRBJ1-1,TRBV2,TRBD1,CASSGDREGTEAFF,TGTGCCAGCAGTGGCGACAGGGAGGGTACTGAAGCTTTCTTT
NA,TRBJ1-1,TRBV6-5,NA,CASARGTRRTEAFF,TGTGCCAGCGCCCGCGGGACGAGGCGGACTGAAGCTTTCTTT
many,TRBJ1-5,TRBV19,TRBD1,CASSIGTGGVQPQHF,TGTGCCAGTAGTATAGGAACAGGGGGCGTGCAGCCCCAGCATTTT
NA,TRBJ1-5,TRBV15,NA,CATSTQHF,TGTGCCACCAGCACCCAGCATTTT
many,TRBJ2-7,TRBV7-6,NA,CASSRRLGNEQYF,TGTGCCAGCAGCCGACGATTGGGGAACGAGCAGTACTTC
many,TRBJ2-2,TRBV24-1,TRBD1,CATSDWDRGGTGELFF,TGTGCCACCAGTGATTGGGACAGGGGTGGCACCGGGGAGCTGTTTTTT
NA,TRBJ1-3,TRBV29-1,NA,CSVLAGAYTIYF,TGCAGCGTTTTAGCGGGGGCCTACACCATATATTTT
many,TRBJ1-1,TRBV19,NA,CASSKRVTEAFF,TGTGCCAGTAGTAAGAGGGTAACTGAAGCTTTCTTT
NA,TRBJ2-7,TRBV7-9,NA,CASSLPGKYYEQYF,TGTGCCAGCAGCCTCCCAGGCAAGTACTACGAGCAGTACTTC
many,TRBJ1-2,TRBV20-1,TRBD1,CSASTGANYGYTF,TGCAGTGCGTCGACAGGGGCTAACTATGGCTACACCTTC
few,TRBJ1-2,TRBV12-3/TRBV12-4,NA,CASSSWAGEGYTF,TGTGCCAGCAGTTCTTGGGCGGGGGAGGGCTACACCTTC
NA,TRBJ2-5,TRBV20-1,TRBD2,CSARSGLAAQETQYF,TGCAGTGCTAGGTCCGGACTAGCGGCACAAGAGACCCAGTACTTC
many,TRBJ1-5,TRBV25-1,NA,CASSEAGINQPQHF,TGTGCCAGCAGTGAAGCGGGAATAAATCAGCCCCAGCATTTT
many,TRBJ2-2,TRBV29-1,NA,CSLRVSDTGELFF,TGCAGCCTCCGGGTGTCGGACACCGGGGAGCTGTTTTTT
once,TRBJ2-7,TRBV5-1,NA,CASSLARGNEQYF,TGCGCCAGCAGCTTGGCCCGAGGGAATGAGCAGTACTTC
NA,TRBJ2-7,TRBV5-1,NA,CASSLGRTRDGQYF,TGCGCCAGCAGCCTTGGAAGGACAAGGGACGGGCAGTACTTC
NA,TRBJ1-3,TRBV20-1,NA,CSARGGVGNTIYF,TGCAGTGCCCGGGGTGGGGTAGGAAACACCATATATTTT
few,TRBJ2-7,TRBV5-1,TRBD2,CASSFERGPTYEQYF,TGTGCCAGCAGCTTCGAGCGGGGGCCTACCTACGAGCAGTACTTC
few,TRBJ2-7,TRBV7-2,NA,CASSINSGRVGCEQYF,TGTGCCAGCAGCATTAATTCGGGCAGGGTAGGATGCGAGCAGTACTTC
NA,TRBJ2-5,TRBV10-3,TRBD1,CAISGQGNQETQYF,TGTGCCATCTCGGGACAGGGGAACCAAGAGACCCAGTACTTC
few,TRBJ1-1,TRBV5-1,NA,CASSWRGGDTEAFF,TGCGCCAGCAGCTGGAGGGGGGGGGACACTGAAGCTTTCTTT
few,TRBJ1-1,TRBV7-9,TRBD1,CASSLSTGGMNTEAFF,TGTGCCAGCAGCTTATCCACAGGGGGTATGAACACTGAAGCTTTCTTT
many,TRBJ1-5,TRBV7-2,NA,CASSLARDQPQHF,TGTGCCAGCAGCTTAGCGAGGGATCAGCCCCAGCATTTT
many,TRBJ2-7,TRBV7-2,NA,CASSLSAGGPYEQYF,TGTGCCAGCAGCTTATCCGCAGGCGGCCCCTACGAGCAGTACTTC